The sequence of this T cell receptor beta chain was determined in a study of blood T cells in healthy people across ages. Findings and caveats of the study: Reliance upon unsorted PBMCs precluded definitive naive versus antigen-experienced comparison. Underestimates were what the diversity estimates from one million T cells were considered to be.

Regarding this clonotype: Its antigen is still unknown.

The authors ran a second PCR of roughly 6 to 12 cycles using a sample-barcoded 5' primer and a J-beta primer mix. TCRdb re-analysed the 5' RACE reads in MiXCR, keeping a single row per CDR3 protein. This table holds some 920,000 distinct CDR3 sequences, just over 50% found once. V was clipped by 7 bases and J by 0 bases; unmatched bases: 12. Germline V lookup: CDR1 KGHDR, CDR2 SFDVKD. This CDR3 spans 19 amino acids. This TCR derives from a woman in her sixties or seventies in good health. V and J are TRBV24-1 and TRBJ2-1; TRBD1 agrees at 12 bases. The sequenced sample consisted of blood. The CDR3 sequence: CATRGGTGGGLNSYNEQFF. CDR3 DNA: TGTGCCACCAGAGGGGGGACAGGGGGCGGTCTAAACTCCTACAATGAGCAGTTCTTC.